This TCR beta chain emerged from a study of metastatic and nonmetastatic thyroid tumors. Trimming cost V 1 base and J 9 bases, with 22 bases left between them. Germline CDR1 reads DFQATT; CDR2 reads SNEGSKA (reference sequence). CDR3 length: 16 residues. Patients had received no treatment of any kind before thyroid surgery. As originally analysed: To classify distant metastasis in papillary thyroid cancer, a model was built from CDR3 differences across clinicopathological groups. TCRdb re-called clones via MiXCR from the PCR reads. These V and J calls originate from TCRdb's pipeline instead of the authors' own analysis. The data show several thousand clones, roughly 35% seen once.

The rearrangement links TRBV20-1 to TRBJ2-1, with D perhaps matching TRBD2 (5 bases). This TCR was sampled from a male donor with papillary thyroid cancer or a benign thyroid nodule (not recorded which). Some clones in this sample may be carry-over from other donors' samples. Sequenced input: adjacent normal tissue. The chain's CDR3 is CSARADSMGLQVEQFF. CDR3 nucleotide sequence: TGCAGTGCTAGAGCGGACTCAATGGGTTTACAAGTTGAGCAGTTCTTC.